The present entry profiles one T cell receptor beta chain with its context. Antigen unknown. The data were obtained in a study of early T cells in non-severe SARS-CoV-2 infection. Overall study: Whole-blood bulk RNA, unsorted, was sequenced, and chains were unpaired. Whole-study results and caveats: Sequences matched to VDJdb favored anti-spike CD8 responses, while private and CD4 specificities were missed.

V lost 1 base and J lost 2, with 9 bases in between. CDR3 size: 15 residues. Individual cDNA molecules carried attached unique molecular identifiers. TCRdb redid the calling of the 5' RACE reads with MiXCR, one entry per CDR3 protein. The sample carries 70,000 to 95,000 distinct CDR3 sequences, 10% to 12% recorded once. This sequence joins TRBV12-3 or TRBV12-4 and TRBJ2-1; D unclear. This receptor was taken from an adult who was a healthcare worker with PCR-confirmed SARS-CoV-2 infection or an uninfected control (not recorded which). Sequenced: whole blood. The CDR3 nucleotides read TGTGCCAGCAGTTTAGTCAGTCTTACCTACAATGAGCAGTTCTTC. It specifies CASSLVSLTYNEQFF.